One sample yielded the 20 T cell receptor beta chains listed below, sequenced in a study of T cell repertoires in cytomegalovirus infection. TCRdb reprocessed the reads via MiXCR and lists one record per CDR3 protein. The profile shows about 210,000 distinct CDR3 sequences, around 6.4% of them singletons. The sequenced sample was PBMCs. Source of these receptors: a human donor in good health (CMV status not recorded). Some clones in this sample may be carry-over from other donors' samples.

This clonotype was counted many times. The CDR3 DNA follows: TGTGCCAGTAGTACCGGGACAGGATACGTATATGGCTACACCTTC. It specifies CASSTGTGYVYGYTF. The V gene is TRBV19, the J gene TRBJ1-2, with TRBD1 matching over 8 bases. There are 15 residues in the CDR3. CDR1 and CDR2 (germline): LNHDA, SQIVND (reference sequence). V gave up 4 bases and J gave up 5 bases; unmatched junction bases: 9.

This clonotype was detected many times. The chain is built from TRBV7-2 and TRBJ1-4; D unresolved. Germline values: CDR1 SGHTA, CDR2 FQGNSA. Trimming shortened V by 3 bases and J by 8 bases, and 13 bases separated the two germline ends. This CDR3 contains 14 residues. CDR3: CASSFRSTREKLFF. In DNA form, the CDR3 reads TGTGCCAGCAGCTTCCGGAGCACTAGAGAAAAACTGTTTTTT. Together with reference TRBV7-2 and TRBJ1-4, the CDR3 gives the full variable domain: GAGVSQSPSNKVTEKGKDVELRCDPISGHTALYWYRQSLGQGLEFLIYFQGNSAPDKSGLPSDRFSAERTGGSVSTLTIQRTQQEDSAVYLCASSFRSTREKLFFGSGTQLSVL.

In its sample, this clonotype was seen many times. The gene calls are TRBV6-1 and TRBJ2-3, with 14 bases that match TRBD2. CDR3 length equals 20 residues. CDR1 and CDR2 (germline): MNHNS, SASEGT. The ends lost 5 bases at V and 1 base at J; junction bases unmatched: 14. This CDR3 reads CASSPRTSGGPSSRTDTQYF. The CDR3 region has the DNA TGTGCCAGCAGTCCTAGGACTAGCGGGGGGCCAAGTTCGCGCACAGATACGCAGTATTTT.

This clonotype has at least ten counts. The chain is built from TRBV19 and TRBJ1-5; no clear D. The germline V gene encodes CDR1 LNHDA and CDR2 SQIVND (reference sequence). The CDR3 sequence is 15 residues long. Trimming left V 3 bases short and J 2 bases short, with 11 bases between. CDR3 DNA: TGTGCCAGTAGTATTAACGGGGAGGGCAATCAGCCCCAGCATTTT. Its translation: CASSINGEGNQPQHF. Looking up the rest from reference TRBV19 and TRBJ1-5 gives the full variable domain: DGGITQSPKYLFRKEGQNVTLSCEQNLNHDAMYWYRQDPGQGLRLIYYSQIVNDFQKGDIAEGYSVSREKKESFPLTVTSAQKNPTAFYLCASSINGEGNQPQHFGDGTRLSIL.

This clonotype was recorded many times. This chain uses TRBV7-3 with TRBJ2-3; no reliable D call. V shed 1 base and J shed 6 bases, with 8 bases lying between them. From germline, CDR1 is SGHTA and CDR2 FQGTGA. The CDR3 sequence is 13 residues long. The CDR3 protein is CASSLIPRDTQYF. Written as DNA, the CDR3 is TGTGCCAGCAGCTTAATTCCAAGGGATACGCAGTATTTT. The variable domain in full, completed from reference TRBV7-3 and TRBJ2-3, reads GAGVSQTPSNKVTEKGKYVELRCDPISGHTALYWYRQSLGQGPEFLIYFQGTGAADDSGLPNDRFFAVRPEGSVSTLKIQRTERGDSAVYLCASSLIPRDTQYFGPGTRLTVL.

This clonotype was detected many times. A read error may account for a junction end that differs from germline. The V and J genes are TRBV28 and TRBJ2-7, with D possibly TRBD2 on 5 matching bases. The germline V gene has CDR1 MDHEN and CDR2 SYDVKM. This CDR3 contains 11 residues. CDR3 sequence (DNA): TGTGCCAGCAGTTTGGGTCTGAGAGCGGACTTC. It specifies CASSLGLRADF.

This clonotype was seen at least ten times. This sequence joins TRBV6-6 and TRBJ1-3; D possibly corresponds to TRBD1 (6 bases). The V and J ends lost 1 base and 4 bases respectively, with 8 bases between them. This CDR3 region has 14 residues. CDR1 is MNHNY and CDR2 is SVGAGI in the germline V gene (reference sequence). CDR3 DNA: TGTGCCAGCAGTTACTACGGGGGCGGAAACACCATATATTTT. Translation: CASSYYGGGNTIYF.

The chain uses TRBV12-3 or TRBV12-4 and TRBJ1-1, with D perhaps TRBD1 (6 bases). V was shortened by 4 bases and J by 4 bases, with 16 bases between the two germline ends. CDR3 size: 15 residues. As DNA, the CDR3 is TGTGCCAGCAGTTCGGCAGTGGGGGCCGGCACTGAAGCTTTCTTT. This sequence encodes CASSSAVGAGTEAFF.

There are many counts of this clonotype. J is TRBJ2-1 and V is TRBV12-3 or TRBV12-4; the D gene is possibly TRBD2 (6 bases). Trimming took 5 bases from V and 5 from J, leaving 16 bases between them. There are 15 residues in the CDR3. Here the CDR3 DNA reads TGTGCCAGCAGTGTAAATTCGGACTATAACAATGAGCAGTTCTTC. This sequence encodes CASSVNSDYNNEQFF.

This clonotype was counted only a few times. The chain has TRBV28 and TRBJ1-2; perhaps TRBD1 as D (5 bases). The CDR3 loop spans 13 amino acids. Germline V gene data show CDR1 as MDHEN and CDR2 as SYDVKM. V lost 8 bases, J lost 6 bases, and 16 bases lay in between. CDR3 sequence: CASLSRGRDGYTF. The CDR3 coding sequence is TGTGCCAGCCTCTCAAGGGGAAGAGATGGCTACACCTTC.

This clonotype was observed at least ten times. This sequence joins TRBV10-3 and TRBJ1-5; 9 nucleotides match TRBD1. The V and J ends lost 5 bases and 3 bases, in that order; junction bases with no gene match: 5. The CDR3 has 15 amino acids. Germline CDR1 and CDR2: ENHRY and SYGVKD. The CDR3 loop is CAISPGTGFNQPQHF. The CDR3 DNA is TGTGCCATCAGTCCCGGGACAGGGTTCAATCAGCCCCAGCATTTT.

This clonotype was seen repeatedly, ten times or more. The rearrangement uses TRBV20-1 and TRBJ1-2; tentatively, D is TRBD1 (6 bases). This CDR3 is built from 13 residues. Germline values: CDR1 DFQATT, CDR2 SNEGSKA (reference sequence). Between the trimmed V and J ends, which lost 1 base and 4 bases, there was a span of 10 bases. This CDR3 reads CSARVGQSYGYTF. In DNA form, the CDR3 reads TGCAGTGCTAGAGTTGGACAGAGCTATGGCTACACCTTC.

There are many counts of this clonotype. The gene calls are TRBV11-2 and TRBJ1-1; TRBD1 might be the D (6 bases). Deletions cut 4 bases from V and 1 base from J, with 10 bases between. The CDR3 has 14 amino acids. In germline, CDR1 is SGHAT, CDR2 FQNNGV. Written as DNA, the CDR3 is TGTGCCAGCAGCTCTCAGGGGAGGAACACTGAAGCTTTCTTT. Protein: CASSSQGRNTEAFF.

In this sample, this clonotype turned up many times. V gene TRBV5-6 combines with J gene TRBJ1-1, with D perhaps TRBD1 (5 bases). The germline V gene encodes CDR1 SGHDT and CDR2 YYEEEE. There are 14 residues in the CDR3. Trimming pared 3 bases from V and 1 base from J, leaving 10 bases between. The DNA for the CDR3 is TGTGCCAGCAGCTATCTGGGGGAGAACACTGAAGCTTTCTTT. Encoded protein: CASSYLGENTEAFF.

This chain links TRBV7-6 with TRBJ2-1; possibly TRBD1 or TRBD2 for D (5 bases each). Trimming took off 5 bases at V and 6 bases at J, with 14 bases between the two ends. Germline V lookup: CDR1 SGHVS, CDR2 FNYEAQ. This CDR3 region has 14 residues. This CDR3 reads CASSARDGFNEQFF. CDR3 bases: TGTGCCAGCAGCGCTAGGGACGGCTTCAATGAGCAGTTCTTC.

The CDR3 coding sequence is TGTGCCAGCAGCGACCGTACAGGGATGGCTGAAGCTTTCTTT. Protein product: CASSDRTGMAEAFF. J is TRBJ1-1 and V is TRBV6-1, with a tentative D call TRBD1 (6 bases). Per the germline V gene, CDR1 is MNHNS and CDR2 is SASEGT. This CDR3 region has 14 residues. Trimming took 6 bases from V and 6 from J, leaving 17 bases between them.

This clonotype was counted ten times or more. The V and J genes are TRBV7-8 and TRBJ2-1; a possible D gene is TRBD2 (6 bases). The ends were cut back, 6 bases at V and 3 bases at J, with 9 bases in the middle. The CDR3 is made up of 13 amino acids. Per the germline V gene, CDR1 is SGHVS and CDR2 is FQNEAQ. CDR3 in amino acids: CASRTGGYNEQFF. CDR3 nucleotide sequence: TGTGCCAGCAGAACCGGGGGCTACAATGAGCAGTTCTTC.

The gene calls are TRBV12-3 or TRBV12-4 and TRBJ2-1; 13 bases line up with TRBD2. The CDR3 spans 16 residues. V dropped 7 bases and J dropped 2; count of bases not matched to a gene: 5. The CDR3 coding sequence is TGTGCCAGCAAGGGACTAGCGGGACCGACCTACAATGAGCAGTTCTTC. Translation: CASKGLAGPTYNEQFF.

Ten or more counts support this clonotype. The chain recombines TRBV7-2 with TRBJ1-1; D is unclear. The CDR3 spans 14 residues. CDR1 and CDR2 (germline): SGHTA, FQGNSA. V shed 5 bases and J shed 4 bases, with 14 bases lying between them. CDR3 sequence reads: CASSVTGGITEAFF. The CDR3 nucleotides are TGTGCCAGCAGCGTAACGGGTGGGATCACTGAAGCTTTCTTT.

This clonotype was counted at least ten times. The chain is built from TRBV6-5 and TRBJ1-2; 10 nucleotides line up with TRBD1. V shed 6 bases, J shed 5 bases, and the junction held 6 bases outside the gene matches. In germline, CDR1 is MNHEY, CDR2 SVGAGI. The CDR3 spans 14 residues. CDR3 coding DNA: TGTGCCAGCAGGGGTAGGACAGGGGGATATGGCTACACCTTC. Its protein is CASRGRTGGYGYTF.